The sequence of this T cell receptor beta chain was determined in a study of shared clonotypes between healthy human individuals. Profiling relied on immunoSEQ multiplex PCR, and the TCRdb table lists in-frame clones only, not all of them. The sample contains around 100,000 clones, around 71% of which appear only once. Per the germline V gene, CDR1 is MDHEN and CDR2 is SYDVKM. CDR3 length: 13 residues. V shed 6 bases, J shed 11 bases, and the junction held 9 bases outside the gene matches. Sequencing used memory CD8+ T cells sorted from blood. The subset here: CD45RO+ cells pooled with CCR7-negative TemRA cells. The V and J genes are TRBV28 and TRBJ2-5, with 10 bases fitting TRBD2. The receptor was derived from a woman between 25 and 40 years old in good health. The CDR3 is CASSLAGVEEQYF. In nucleotides, the CDR3 is TGTGCCAGCAGCCTAGCGGGAGTGGAAGAGCAGTACTTC.